This is a list of T cell receptor beta chains from one sample in a study of blood T cell repertoires in COVID-19. Method: immunoSEQ multiplex PCR; TCRdb's copy keeps in-frame clones and lacks some. The data hold about 120,000 clones, with 88% observed a single time. What was sequenced was peripheral blood. The source of these receptors is a man in his fifties with acute or convalescent COVID-19. The CDR3 runs from the conserved cysteine through the conserved F or W. D genes are given only for firm matches. Only some rows state a clone size, as once, few, many or a class for expanded clones.

V gene	J gene	D gene	clone size	CDR3 DNA	CDR3 protein
TRBV7-2	TRBJ2-7	NA	NA	TGTGCCAGCAGCCTTTGGGGGAAGGGGGTCTACGAGCAGTACTTC	CASSLWGKGVYEQYF
TRBV6-6	TRBJ1-5	NA	NA	TGTGCCAGCGCAGGTTCTAGCAATCAGCCCCAGCATTTT	CASAGSSNQPQHF
TRBV2	TRBJ2-3	NA	NA	TGTGCCAGCAGTGAGGGTCTGCGGACGCAGTATTTT	CASSEGLRTQYF
TRBV5-1	TRBJ1-1	NA	NA	TGCGCCAGCAGCGTGGGACAGAACACTGAAGCTTTCTTT	CASSVGQNTEAFF
TRBV28	TRBJ1-1	TRBD1	NA	TGTGCCAGCAACGTACAGGGGGCGGGTGGCACTGAAGCTTTCTTT	CASNVQGAGGTEAFF
TRBV6-1	TRBJ1-1	NA	NA	TGTGCCAGCAGTGAGGGGCGGGAAGCTTTCTTT	CASSEGREAFF
TRBV9	TRBJ2-5	TRBD1	NA	TGTGCCAGCAGCGTTACGGACAGGGGGATCCGGGACTTC	CASSVTDRGIRDF
TRBV18	TRBJ1-1	NA	NA	TGTGCCAGCTCACCGCCCCGGCAGGGGAACACTGAAGCTTTCTTT	CASSPPRQGNTEAFF
TRBV10-1	TRBJ2-7	TRBD2	NA	TGCGCCAGCAGTGAGCGAACTAGCGGGTCCTACGAGCAGTACTTC	CASSERTSGSYEQYF
TRBV6-5	TRBJ1-1	TRBD1	NA	TGTGCCAGCAGTAGAGGGACAGGGAACACTGAAGCTTTCTTT	CASSRGTGNTEAFF
TRBV30	TRBJ2-4	TRBD2	NA	TGTGCCTGGAGCGGGACTAGCGGGAAGAGGGAAAACATTCAGTACTTC	CAWSGTSGKRENIQYF
TRBV11-2	TRBJ2-3	TRBD2	NA	TGTGCCAGCAGCTTCCCAACCAAGCGGGGGGATCGCACAGATACGCAGTATTTT	CASSFPTKRGDRTDTQYF
TRBV12-5	TRBJ1-1	TRBD1	NA	TGTGCTAGTGGTCCCGGGACAGGGGGACCTGAAGCTTTCTTT	CASGPGTGGPEAFF
TRBV10-3	TRBJ1-1	NA	NA	TGTGCCATCAGTGATGGGGGGGCGCGAGCGGCCACTGAAGCTTTCTTT	CAISDGGARAATEAFF
TRBV5-1	TRBJ1-3	TRBD1	NA	TGCGCCAGCAGCGGTGGGACGACAGGGCGCCGTGGAAACACCATATATTTT	CASSGGTTGRRGNTIYF
TRBV29-1	TRBJ1-2	NA	NA	TGCAGCGTTAGGCCTACGACAGCTCTCTATGGCTACACCTTC	CSVRPTTALYGYTF
TRBV4-1	TRBJ1-1	NA	NA	TGCGCCAGCAGCCACTCGGGACAAAACCTGAACACTGAAGCTTTCTTT	CASSHSGQNLNTEAFF
TRBV5-4	TRBJ2-1	TRBD1	once	TGTGCCAGCAGCGAGAGACAGGGATTGAAGTTCTTC	CASSERQGLKFF
TRBV2	TRBJ1-4	NA	NA	TGTGCCAGCACCAGATCTAATGAAAAACTGTTTTTT	CASTRSNEKLFF
TRBV6-5	TRBJ1-1	NA	few	TGTGCCAGCAGTTACTCCGGGGTACCTGGTGGCACTGAAGCTTTCTTT	CASSYSGVPGGTEAFF
TRBV7-9	TRBJ1-6	NA	NA	TGTGCCAGCAGCCTTCAGGGGCCTAATTCACCCCTCCACTTT	CASSLQGPNSPLHF
TRBV6-5	TRBJ1-5	NA	NA	TGTGCCAGCAGCCAGGGGACGAACAATCAGCCCCAGCATTTT	CASSQGTNNQPQHF
TRBV27	TRBJ1-5	NA	NA	TGTGCCAGCAGTCCCAGGTTGAATCAGCCCCAGCATTTT	CASSPRLNQPQHF
TRBV5-1	TRBJ2-5	NA	NA	TGCGCCAGCAGGGGGGCAGGGGGGATGGAGACCCAGTACTTC	CASRGAGGMETQYF
TRBV29-1	TRBJ2-1	NA	NA	TGCAGCGTTGAATATTATGTTGAGCAGTTCTTC	CSVEYYVEQFF
TRBV11-3	TRBJ2-1	NA	NA	TGTGCCAGCAGCTTAACTTCTAGTGAGCAGTTCTTC	CASSLTSSEQFF
TRBV20-1	TRBJ1-1	NA	NA	TGCAGTGCTAGGCCGGACACTGAAGCTTTCTTT	CSARPDTEAFF
TRBV5-1	TRBJ1-3	NA	once	TGCGCCAGCAGCTTGGGGTGGAGCTCTGGAAACACCATATATTTT	CASSLGWSSGNTIYF
TRBV3-1/TRBV3-2	TRBJ1-4	NA	NA	TGTGCCAGCAGCCAAGAGGGAGGGGGGCCGAGTGAAAAACTGTTTTTT	CASSQEGGGPSEKLFF
TRBV9	TRBJ1-3	NA	NA	TGTGCCAGCAGCCTTGGAGTTTCATCTGGAAACACCATATATTTT	CASSLGVSSGNTIYF
TRBV7-2	TRBJ2-5	NA	NA	TGTGCCAGCAGCTTTCAGAGAGGAGTACAAGAGACCCAGTACTTC	CASSFQRGVQETQYF
TRBV7-9	TRBJ1-5	NA	NA	TGTGCCAGCAGCCCTGGGCAGGGCTATCAGCCCCAGCATTTT	CASSPGQGYQPQHF
TRBV7-9	TRBJ1-1	NA	NA	TGTGCCAGCAGCCCCGACATCCTAAAGCTAAACACTGAAGCTTTCTTT	CASSPDILKLNTEAFF